Below are 13 T cell receptor beta chains sequenced from a single sample in a study of blood T cells in healthy people across ages. The authors ran a second PCR of roughly 7 to 11 cycles using a sample-barcoded 5' primer and a J-beta primer mix. MiXCR was run by TCRdb on the 5' RACE reads, yielding one entry per CDR3 protein. The sample carries some 900,000 distinct CDR3 sequences, around 46% recorded once. Source material: blood. These receptors all stem from a man aged 25 to 40 in good health.

This chain links TRBV20-1 with TRBJ2-3; 8 bases map to TRBD2. V lost 3 bases and J lost 0; bases outside the gene matches: 8. CDR3 size: 16 residues. Germline assignment: CDR1 DFQATT and CDR2 SNEGSKA (reference sequence). The CDR3 bases are TGCAGTGCTAGTCGGGTCGGGGGGGCTAGCACAGATACGCAGTATTTT. Amino acid sequence: CSASRVGGASTDTQYF.

The table lists this clonotype with a count of one. The chain is built from TRBV24-1 and TRBJ2-1; D is possibly TRBD1 or TRBD2 (5 bases each). The V and J ends lost 5 bases and 5 bases respectively, with 9 bases between them. The CDR3 consists of 13 residues. Germline-derived CDR1 and CDR2 are KGHDR and SFDVKD. DNA for the CDR3: TGTGCCACCAGTGCCAGGGACCACAATGAGCAGTTCTTC. It codes for CATSARDHNEQFF.

This clonotype was seen a few times. V is TRBV20-1 and J is TRBJ1-6; 8 nucleotides align to TRBD1. Trimming removed 6 bases from V and 8 bases from J; junction bases left unmatched: 9. Germline V lookup: CDR1 DFQATT, CDR2 SNEGSKA (reference sequence). The CDR3 totals 14 residues. The CDR3: CSAAAGTGYSPLHF. DNA of the CDR3: TGCAGTGCCGCCGCCGGGACAGGTTATTCACCCCTCCACTTT.

The chain carries TRBV11-2 and TRBJ2-7, with a tentative D call TRBD2 (6 bases). CDR1 is SGHAT, CDR2 FQNNGV, per germline. The CDR3 length is 15 residues. Trimming cost V 3 bases and J 5 bases, with 17 bases left between them. The DNA for the CDR3 is TGTGCCAGCAGCTTCGGACGTCGGGGGATCCACGAGCAGTACTTC. The encoded protein is CASSFGRRGIHEQYF.

This clonotype was recorded a few times. The chain combines TRBV6-2 or TRBV6-3 with TRBJ2-7; TRBD1 matches 9 bases. V shed 4 bases, J shed 3 bases, and the junction held 1 base outside the gene matches. There are 13 residues in the CDR3. Germline CDR1 reads MNHEY; CDR2 reads SVGEGT. The DNA of the CDR3 is TGTGCCAGCAGTTGGACAGGGGTCTACGAGCAGTACTTC. Translating it yields CASSWTGVYEQYF.

This clonotype was counted between two and nine times. The genes are TRBV12-3 or TRBV12-4 and TRBJ1-5; a weak D match, TRBD1 (5 bases). Trimming stripped 4 bases from V and 1 base from J, with 14 bases between. The CDR3 covers 16 residues. CDR3 nucleotides: TGTGCCAGCAGTTCTTCCAGGGTTGGGAGCAATCAGCCCCAGCATTTT. This codes for CASSSSRVGSNQPQHF.

J is TRBJ2-1 and V is TRBV7-2; unclear D gene. There are 14 residues in the CDR3. V dropped 1 base and J dropped 6 bases, with 10 bases sitting between them. Germline V CDR1 and CDR2: SGHTA, FQGNSA. The CDR3 nucleotides read TGTGCCAGCAGCTTAGGGGGTAGCCTCAATGAGCAGTTCTTC. Protein: CASSLGGSLNEQFF.

The sample holds a few counts of this clonotype. The chain carries TRBV7-9 and TRBJ2-7, with unresolved D. CDR1 and CDR2 from the germline V gene are SEHNR and FQNEAQ (reference sequence). Deletions cut 4 bases from V and 4 bases from J, with 8 bases between. CDR3 size: 12 residues. The CDR3: CASSSTQYEQYF. Here the CDR3 DNA reads TGTGCCAGCAGCTCCACACAGTACGAGCAGTACTTC. Filled out from reference TRBV7-9 and TRBJ2-7, the complete variable domain reads DTGVSQNPRHKITKRGQNVTFRCDPISEHNRLYWYRQTLGQGPEFLTYFQNEAQLEKSRLLSDRFSAERPKGSFSTLEIQRTEQGDSAMYLCASSSTQYEQYFGPGTRLTVT.

This clonotype occurred a few times. The CDR3 here is CASSQGLAGGLGSYNEQFF. Here the CDR3 DNA reads TGTGCCAGCAGTCAGGGACTAGCGGGGGGGCTTGGGTCCTACAATGAGCAGTTCTTC. V and J are TRBV5-5 and TRBJ2-1, with TRBD2 matching over 16 bases. CDR1 and CDR2 (germline): SGHKS, YYEKEE (reference sequence). V lost 5 bases, J lost 1 base, and 9 bases stayed unmatched. The CDR3 spans 19 residues.

The genes are TRBV27 and TRBJ1-6; D not resolved. Trimming took off 2 bases at V and 8 bases at J, with 10 bases between the two ends. This CDR3 is built from 14 residues. CDR1 and CDR2 from the germline V gene are MNHEY and SMNVEV (reference sequence). CDR3 in DNA: TGTGCCAGCAGTTTAGGGGATATATATTCACCCCTCCACTTT. It codes for CASSLGDIYSPLHF.

This clonotype appeared once. The V gene is TRBV28, the J gene TRBJ1-5; D perhaps matches TRBD1 (6 bases). The V end was cut by 6 bases, the J end by 3 bases, with 15 bases between. The CDR3 extends over 15 amino acids. Germline V CDR1 and CDR2: MDHEN, SYDVKM. CDR3 coding DNA: TGTGCCAGCAGACCTGACAGGACCGACAATCAGCCCCAGCATTTT. This sequence encodes CASRPDRTDNQPQHF. The whole variable domain, remainder taken from reference TRBV28 and TRBJ1-5, is DVKVTQSSRYLVKRTGEKVFLECVQDMDHENMFWYRQDPGLGLRLIYFSYDVKMKEKGDIPEGYSVSREKKERFSLILESASTNQTSMYLCASRPDRTDNQPQHFGDGTRLSIL.

The chain is built from TRBV12-3 or TRBV12-4 and TRBJ2-5; D ambiguous. V was pared by 7 bases and J by 0 bases, with 12 bases between. CDR3 size: 14 residues. The CDR3 loop reads CASNSAADQETQYF. For the CDR3, the DNA is TGTGCCAGCAATTCCGCAGCCGACCAAGAGACCCAGTACTTC.

CDR3 loop: CASSVPQGAKAFF. The CDR3 nucleotides are TGTGCCAGCAGTGTACCTCAGGGGGCAAAAGCTTTCTTT. The chain joins TRBV28 to TRBJ1-1; 8 bases match TRBD1. The CDR3 has 13 residues. Germline V lookup: CDR1 MDHEN, CDR2 SYDVKM. Losses at the gene ends were 5 bases for V and 9 bases for J; bases not matched to a gene: 8.